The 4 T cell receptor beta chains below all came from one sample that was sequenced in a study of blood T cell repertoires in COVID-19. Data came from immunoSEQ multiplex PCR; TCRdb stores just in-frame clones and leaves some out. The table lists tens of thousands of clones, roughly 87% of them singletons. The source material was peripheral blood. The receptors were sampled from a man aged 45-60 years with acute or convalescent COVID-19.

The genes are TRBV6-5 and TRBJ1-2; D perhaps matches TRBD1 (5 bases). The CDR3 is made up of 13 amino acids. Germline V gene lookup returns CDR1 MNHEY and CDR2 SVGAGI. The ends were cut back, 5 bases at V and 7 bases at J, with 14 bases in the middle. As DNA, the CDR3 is TGTGCCAGCAGTCCGGGGGGTTTCGGTGGCTACACCTTC. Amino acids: CASSPGGFGGYTF.

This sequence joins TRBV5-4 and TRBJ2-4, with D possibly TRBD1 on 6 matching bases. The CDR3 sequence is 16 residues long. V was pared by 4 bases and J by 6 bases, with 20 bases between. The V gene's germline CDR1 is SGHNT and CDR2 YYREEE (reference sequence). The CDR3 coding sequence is TGTGCCAGCAGCGGGGAAACAGGGAATCTCGGAAACATTCAGTACTTC. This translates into CASSGETGNLGNIQYF. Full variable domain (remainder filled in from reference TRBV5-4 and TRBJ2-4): ETGVTQSPTHLIKTRGQQVTLRCSSQSGHNTVSWYQQALGQGPQFIFQYYREEENGRGNFPPRFSGLQFPNYSSELNVNALELDDSALYLCASSGETGNLGNIQYFGAGTRLSVL.

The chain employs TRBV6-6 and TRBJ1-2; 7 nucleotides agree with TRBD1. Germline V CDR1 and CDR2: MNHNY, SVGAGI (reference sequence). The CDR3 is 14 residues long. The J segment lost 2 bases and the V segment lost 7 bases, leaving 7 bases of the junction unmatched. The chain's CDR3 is CASTLLQGNYGYTF. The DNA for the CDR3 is TGTGCCAGCACCTTACTACAGGGGAACTATGGCTACACCTTC.

The CDR3 DNA reads TGTGCCAGCAGTTACCCCCGGGGTTCTGACACTGAAGCTTTCTTT. Encoded protein: CASSYPRGSDTEAFF. The genes are TRBV6-6 and TRBJ1-1; D remains ambiguous. There are 15 residues in the CDR3. V dropped 2 bases and J dropped 3 bases, with 13 bases sitting between them. Germline V gives CDR1 MNHNY, CDR2 SVGAGI (reference sequence).